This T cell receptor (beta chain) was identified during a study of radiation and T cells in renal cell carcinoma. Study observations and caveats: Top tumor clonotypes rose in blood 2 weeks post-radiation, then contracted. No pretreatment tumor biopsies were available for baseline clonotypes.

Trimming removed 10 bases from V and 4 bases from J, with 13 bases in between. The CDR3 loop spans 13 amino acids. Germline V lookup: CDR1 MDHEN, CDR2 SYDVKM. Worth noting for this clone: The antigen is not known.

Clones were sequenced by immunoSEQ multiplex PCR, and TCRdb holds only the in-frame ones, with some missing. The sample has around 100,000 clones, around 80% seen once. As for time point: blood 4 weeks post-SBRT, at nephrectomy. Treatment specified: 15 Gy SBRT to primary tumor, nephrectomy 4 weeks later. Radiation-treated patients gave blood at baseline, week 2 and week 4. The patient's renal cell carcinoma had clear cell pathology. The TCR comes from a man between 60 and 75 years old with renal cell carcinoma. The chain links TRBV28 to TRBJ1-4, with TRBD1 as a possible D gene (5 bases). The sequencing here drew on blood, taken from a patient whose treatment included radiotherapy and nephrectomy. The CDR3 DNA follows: TGTGCCACCGTTCAACAGGTTAATGAAAAACTGTTTTTT. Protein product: CATVQQVNEKLFF.